A selection of T cell receptor beta chains follows, all from one sample in a study of CD8+ T cells in alopecia areata. Clones were sequenced by immunoSEQ multiplex PCR, and TCRdb holds only the in-frame ones, with some missing. The table records roughly 180,000 clones, 60% of them present only once. Here the sequenced sample was CD4+ T cells sorted from blood, taken at week 4, from a patient treated with tofacitinib. The receptor source for this set is a human donor with alopecia areata. Both conserved end residues are part of each CDR3. A D gene is named only where the DNA matches it firmly. Clone size is stated in some rows and not others, as once, few, many or a class when expanded.

cdr3_length: 12; clone_size: once; d_call: TRBD1; j_call: TRBJ2-7; v_call: TRBV29-1; cdr3_nt: TGCAGCGTAAGGACAGGTCCCTACGAGCAGTACTTC; cdr3_aa: CSVRTGPYEQYF
cdr3_length: 15; clone_size: NA; d_call: NA; j_call: TRBJ2-7; v_call: TRBV5-1; cdr3_nt: TGCGCCAGCAGCCCCGGGGCCCCAGCCTCCTACGAGCAGTACTTC; cdr3_aa: CASSPGAPASYEQYF
cdr3_length: 12; clone_size: NA; d_call: NA; j_call: TRBJ2-7; v_call: TRBV15; cdr3_nt: TGTGCCACCAGCAGTACGTCCTACGAGCAGTACTTC; cdr3_aa: CATSSTSYEQYF
cdr3_length: 16; clone_size: NA; d_call: NA; j_call: TRBJ2-3; v_call: TRBV4-2; cdr3_nt: TGTGCCAGCAGCCAAGGACTAGACCGATCTTTAGATACGCAGTATTTT; cdr3_aa: CASSQGLDRSLDTQYF
cdr3_length: 14; clone_size: NA; d_call: NA; j_call: TRBJ1-5; v_call: TRBV7-9; cdr3_nt: TGTGCCAGCAGCTTAGGGACAAGCGATCAGCCCCAGCATTTT; cdr3_aa: CASSLGTSDQPQHF
cdr3_length: 15; clone_size: once; d_call: NA; j_call: TRBJ2-2; v_call: TRBV7-2; cdr3_nt: TGTGCCAGCAGCTTAGTTCGGGCGAACACCGGGGAGCTGTTTTTT; cdr3_aa: CASSLVRANTGELFF
cdr3_length: 13; clone_size: NA; d_call: NA; j_call: TRBJ1-5; v_call: TRBV30; cdr3_nt: TGTGCCTGGAGAACCGGTAACAATCAGCCCCAGCATTTT; cdr3_aa: CAWRTGNNQPQHF
cdr3_length: 15; clone_size: NA; d_call: NA; j_call: TRBJ2-7; v_call: TRBV7-2; cdr3_nt: TGTGCCAGCAGTTTTGGGACGGGGAGCTCCTACGAGCAGTACTTC; cdr3_aa: CASSFGTGSSYEQYF
cdr3_length: 16; clone_size: NA; d_call: NA; j_call: TRBJ2-7; v_call: TRBV4-1; cdr3_nt: TGCGCCAGCAGCCAAGATCGGGCGGGTACTCCCTACGAGCAGTACTTC; cdr3_aa: CASSQDRAGTPYEQYF
cdr3_length: 16; clone_size: once; d_call: NA; j_call: TRBJ1-2; v_call: TRBV7-8; cdr3_nt: TGTGCCAGCAGCTTAGCGCATCCAGGGTTAGGCTATGGCTACACCTTC; cdr3_aa: CASSLAHPGLGYGYTF
cdr3_length: 15; clone_size: NA; d_call: NA; j_call: TRBJ2-2; v_call: TRBV4-1; cdr3_nt: TGCGCCAGCAGCCAGCGAAGGGAGAACACCGGGGAGCTGTTTTTT; cdr3_aa: CASSQRRENTGELFF
cdr3_length: 12; clone_size: NA; d_call: NA; j_call: TRBJ2-5; v_call: TRBV29-1; cdr3_nt: TGCAGCGGGCAAGGGGACACTGAGACCCAGTACTTC; cdr3_aa: CSGQGDTETQYF
cdr3_length: 17; clone_size: NA; d_call: TRBD2; j_call: TRBJ2-3; v_call: TRBV7-2; cdr3_nt: TGTGCCAGCAGCCCCGGGACTAGCGCTGGATATGTGCATACGCAGTATTTT; cdr3_aa: CASSPGTSAGYVHTQYF
cdr3_length: 15; clone_size: NA; d_call: NA; j_call: TRBJ1-1; v_call: TRBV30; cdr3_nt: TGTGCCTGGAGTGTAGAGAACAGAAGGTACACTGAAGCTTTCTTT; cdr3_aa: CAWSVENRRYTEAFF
cdr3_length: 13; clone_size: NA; d_call: NA; j_call: TRBJ1-5; v_call: TRBV5-1; cdr3_nt: TGCGCCAGCAGCATCGGGGTCAATCAGCCCCAGCATTTT; cdr3_aa: CASSIGVNQPQHF
cdr3_length: 13; clone_size: NA; d_call: TRBD2; j_call: TRBJ2-5; v_call: TRBV9; cdr3_nt: TGTGCCAGCAGCGTAGCGGGGGAGGGGACCCAGTACTTC; cdr3_aa: CASSVAGEGTQYF
cdr3_length: 12; clone_size: few; d_call: NA; j_call: TRBJ1-1; v_call: TRBV18; cdr3_nt: TGTGCCAGCTCAGGAATGAACACTGAAGCTTTCTTT; cdr3_aa: CASSGMNTEAFF
cdr3_length: 15; clone_size: once; d_call: NA; j_call: TRBJ2-7; v_call: TRBV29-1; cdr3_nt: TGCAGCGCGCAAAGCGGGACAGGCCTCTCCTACGAGCAGTACTTC; cdr3_aa: CSAQSGTGLSYEQYF
cdr3_length: 10; clone_size: NA; d_call: NA; j_call: TRBJ1-2; v_call: TRBV27; cdr3_nt: TGTGCCAGCAATGACACCCCCTACACCTTC; cdr3_aa: CASNDTPYTF
cdr3_length: 17; clone_size: NA; d_call: NA; j_call: TRBJ1-6; v_call: TRBV30; cdr3_nt: TGTGCCTGGAGTCCTTTCGGGAGGGCTCGTTATAATTCACCCCTCCACTTT; cdr3_aa: CAWSPFGRARYNSPLHF
cdr3_length: 19; clone_size: few; d_call: TRBD2; j_call: TRBJ2-4; v_call: TRBV5-1; cdr3_nt: TGCGCCAGCAGCTTCGTTAGCGGGGCAGGCAAACTAGCCAAAAACATTCAGTACTTC; cdr3_aa: CASSFVSGAGKLAKNIQYF
cdr3_length: 14; clone_size: few; d_call: NA; j_call: TRBJ2-7; v_call: TRBV19; cdr3_nt: TGTGCCAGTAGAAACACCGGGCCCCAGTACGAGCAGTACTTC; cdr3_aa: CASRNTGPQYEQYF
cdr3_length: 13; clone_size: few; d_call: NA; j_call: TRBJ2-1; v_call: TRBV11-2; cdr3_nt: TGTGCCAGCAGCTTAGAATCGTACAATGAGCAGTTCTTC; cdr3_aa: CASSLESYNEQFF
cdr3_length: 16; clone_size: few; d_call: NA; j_call: TRBJ2-3; v_call: TRBV10-3; cdr3_nt: TGTGCCATCAGTGATTTAGCAGCAACTCCCACAGATACGCAGTATTTT; cdr3_aa: CAISDLAATPTDTQYF
cdr3_length: 12; clone_size: NA; d_call: TRBD1; j_call: TRBJ1-1; v_call: TRBV30; cdr3_nt: TGTGCCTGGGGACAGGGATACACTGAAGCTTTCTTT; cdr3_aa: CAWGQGYTEAFF
cdr3_length: 14; clone_size: NA; d_call: TRBD1; j_call: TRBJ1-2; v_call: TRBV4-2; cdr3_nt: TGTGCCAGCAGCCAGACCGACAGGGACTATGGCTACACCTTC; cdr3_aa: CASSQTDRDYGYTF
cdr3_length: 14; clone_size: NA; d_call: NA; j_call: TRBJ2-3; v_call: TRBV5-1; cdr3_nt: TGCGCCAGCAGCCCGGGACACCCCACAGATACGCAGTATTTT; cdr3_aa: CASSPGHPTDTQYF
cdr3_length: 12; clone_size: NA; d_call: TRBD1; j_call: TRBJ2-7; v_call: TRBV29-1; cdr3_nt: TGCAGCACCCGGGACAGGCGCGGGGAGCAGTACTTC; cdr3_aa: CSTRDRRGEQYF
cdr3_length: 14; clone_size: NA; d_call: NA; j_call: TRBJ2-7; v_call: TRBV9; cdr3_nt: TGTGCCAGCAGCGTAGGGTCTACTCCCTACGAGCAGTACTTC; cdr3_aa: CASSVGSTPYEQYF
cdr3_length: 14; clone_size: NA; d_call: NA; j_call: TRBJ2-5; v_call: TRBV6-6; cdr3_nt: TGTGCCAGCAGTTACCTATCGTACCAAGAGACCCAGTACTTC; cdr3_aa: CASSYLSYQETQYF
cdr3_length: 13; clone_size: once; d_call: NA; j_call: TRBJ2-5; v_call: TRBV2; cdr3_nt: TGTGCCAGCAGTGCCTTTCACCAAGAGACCCAGTACTTC; cdr3_aa: CASSAFHQETQYF
cdr3_length: 14; clone_size: NA; d_call: TRBD1; j_call: TRBJ1-6; v_call: TRBV6-5; cdr3_nt: TGTGCCAGCAGACACGGACAGGGGAATTCACCCCTCCACTTT; cdr3_aa: CASRHGQGNSPLHF
cdr3_length: 15; clone_size: few; d_call: NA; j_call: TRBJ2-6; v_call: TRBV19; cdr3_nt: TGTGCCAGTAGTATGCGGGAAGGACAGAACAACGTCCTGACTTTC; cdr3_aa: CASSMREGQNNVLTF
cdr3_length: 14; clone_size: NA; d_call: TRBD1; j_call: TRBJ1-1; v_call: TRBV7-2; cdr3_nt: TGTGCCAGCAGTACCGGGACAGCGAACACTGAAGCTTTCTTT; cdr3_aa: CASSTGTANTEAFF
cdr3_length: 14; clone_size: NA; d_call: NA; j_call: TRBJ1-6; v_call: TRBV25-1; cdr3_nt: TGTGCCAGCAGTGTTGGGTTCTCCGGCTCACCCCTCCACTTT; cdr3_aa: CASSVGFSGSPLHF
cdr3_length: 16; clone_size: once; d_call: NA; j_call: TRBJ1-1; v_call: TRBV4-1; cdr3_nt: TGCGCCAGCAGCCAAGAACAGGTGCGCTTTGGGACTGAAGCTTTCTTT; cdr3_aa: CASSQEQVRFGTEAFF
cdr3_length: 15; clone_size: NA; d_call: TRBD1; j_call: TRBJ2-3; v_call: TRBV30; cdr3_nt: TGTGCCTGTTCCCCCGGGACAGCGTTCACAGATACGCAGTATTTT; cdr3_aa: CACSPGTAFTDTQYF
cdr3_length: 15; clone_size: once; d_call: NA; j_call: TRBJ1-3; v_call: TRBV5-1; cdr3_nt: TGCGCCAGCAGCCCCGGGACATACTCTGGAAACACCATATATTTT; cdr3_aa: CASSPGTYSGNTIYF